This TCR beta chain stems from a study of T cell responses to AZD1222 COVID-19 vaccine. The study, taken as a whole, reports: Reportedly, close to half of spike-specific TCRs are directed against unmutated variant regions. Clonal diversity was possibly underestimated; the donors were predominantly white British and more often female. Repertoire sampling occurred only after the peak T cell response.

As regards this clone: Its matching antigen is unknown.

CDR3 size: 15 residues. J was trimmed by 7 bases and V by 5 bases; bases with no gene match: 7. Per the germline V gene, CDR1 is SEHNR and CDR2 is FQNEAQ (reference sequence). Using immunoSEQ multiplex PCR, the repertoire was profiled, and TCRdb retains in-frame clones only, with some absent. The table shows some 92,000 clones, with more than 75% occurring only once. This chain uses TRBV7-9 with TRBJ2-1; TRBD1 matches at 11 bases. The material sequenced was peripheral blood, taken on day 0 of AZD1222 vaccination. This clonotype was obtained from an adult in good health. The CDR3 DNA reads TGTGCCAGCAGCCGAGGGACAGGGGGACTGAATGAGCAGTTCTTC. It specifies CASSRGTGGLNEQFF.